This TCR beta chain stems from a study of cytomegalovirus exposure and HLA in healthy donors. PCR was performed using 60 Vbeta and 13 Jbeta primers. Clones were sequenced by immunoSEQ multiplex PCR, and TCRdb holds only the in-frame ones, with some missing. The profile shows some 74,000 clones, 60% to 75% of them singletons. Specimen: PBMCs. The clonotype originates from a man between 35 and 55 years old in good health and CMV-seropositive.

The CDR3, as DNA: TGTGCCAGCAGCGTAAAAGGAGCGGGGGGGCAGAATGAGCAGTTCTTC. Translation: CASSVKGAGGQNEQFF. The chain couples TRBV9 to TRBJ2-1, with TRBD2 identical over 10 bases. Trimming took 1 base from V and 7 from J; bases not matched to a gene: 8. CDR1 and CDR2 (germline): SGDLS, YYNGEE. The CDR3 has 16 residues.